A single sample gave rise to the 30 T cell receptor beta chains below, sequenced in a study of a mutant IDH1 vaccine in newly diagnosed glioma. Sequencing used immunoSEQ multiplex PCR; TCRdb keeps in-frame clones, though not all of them. The repertoire holds 15,000 to 20,000 clones, with roughly 95% as singletons. Described time point: baseline, week 1 (first vaccination visit). The treatment is: pre-vaccination baseline after standard-of-care therapy. Sequenced here: peripheral blood mononuclear cells (PBMCs), sampled from a glioma patient treated with radiotherapy, temozolomide or both. The receptor set was obtained from a woman aged 18-29 years with glioma. Some clones in this sample may be carry-over from other donors' samples.

V and J are TRBV28 and TRBJ1-5, with 10 bases that match TRBD1. With V trimmed by 5 bases and J by 0 bases, 10 bases remained unmatched. The V gene's germline CDR1 is MDHEN and CDR2 SYDVKM. This CDR3 spans 18 amino acids. The CDR3, as DNA: TGTGCCAGCAGTAACCGGGACAGGGGTGATTATAGCAATCAGCCCCAGCATTTT. It translates to CASSNRDRGDYSNQPQHF.

The rearrangement links TRBV7-9 to TRBJ2-5; D is unclear. Trimming pared 3 bases from V and 1 base from J, leaving 0 bases between. CDR1 SEHNR and CDR2 FQNEAQ come from the germline V gene (reference sequence). The CDR3 sequence is 11 residues long. CDR3 DNA: TGTGCCAGCAGCTTCCAAGAGACCCAGTACTTC. Encoded protein: CASSFQETQYF.

This clone has more than one count but fewer than ten. CDR3 bases: TGTGCCAGCTCACCAGGGACTAATAGCAATCAGCCCCAGCATTTT. Its protein product is CASSPGTNSNQPQHF. The genes are TRBV18 and TRBJ1-5; D is perhaps TRBD1 (5 bases). Trimming cost V 2 bases and J 0 bases, with 8 bases left between them. The CDR3 consists of 15 residues. CDR1 and CDR2 (germline): KGHSH, LQKENI.

The chain recombines TRBV5-1 with TRBJ1-1; possible D gene TRBD1, 5 bases. Trimming shortened V by 0 bases and J by 0 bases, and 6 bases separated the two germline ends. There are 14 residues in the CDR3. From germline, CDR1 is SGHRS and CDR2 YFSETQ. For the CDR3, the DNA is TGCGCCAGCAGCTTGGGGGGGATGAACACTGAAGCTTTCTTT. Translation gives CASSLGGMNTEAFF.

The CDR3 sequence is CASSLDRSGYTF. Written as DNA, the CDR3 is TGTGCCAGCAGCTTAGACAGGAGTGGCTACACCTTC. The chain links TRBV7-2 to TRBJ1-2; weak D call: TRBD1 (5 bases). The CDR3 runs 12 residues. The V gene lost 1 base and the J gene lost 7 bases, with 7 bases spanning the gap. CDR1 is SGHTA, CDR2 FQGNSA, per germline.

This chain connects TRBV28 to TRBJ2-3, with 7 positions matching TRBD1. The germline CDR1 and CDR2 sequences are MDHEN and SYDVKM. The junction had 14 bases not matched to a gene; V was cut back by 7 bases and J by 4 bases. This CDR3 spans 16 amino acids. CDR3 DNA sequence: TGTGCCAGCAACAACCAGGGGGTTTCCGGTGCAGATACGCAGTATTTT. Protein: CASNNQGVSGADTQYF. The full variable domain, with the rest looked up from reference TRBV28 and TRBJ2-3, is DVKVTQSSRYLVKRTGEKVFLECVQDMDHENMFWYRQDPGLGLRLIYFSYDVKMKEKGDIPEGYSVSREKKERFSLILESASTNQTSMYLCASNNQGVSGADTQYFGPGTRLTVL.

This chain uses TRBV7-2 with TRBJ1-3, with D possibly matching TRBD1 (5 bases). The CDR3 has 15 residues. V lost 2 bases and J lost 0, with 8 bases in between. Germline assignment: CDR1 SGHTA and CDR2 FQGNSA. The CDR3 coding sequence is TGTGCCAGCAGCTTAACAGGTAGCTCTGGAAACACCATATATTTT. Translating it yields CASSLTGSSGNTIYF. Full variable domain (missing parts from reference TRBV7-2 and TRBJ1-3): GAGVSQSPSNKVTEKGKDVELRCDPISGHTALYWYRQSLGQGLEFLIYFQGNSAPDKSGLPSDRFSAERTGGSVSTLTIQRTQQEDSAVYLCASSLTGSSGNTIYFGEGSWLTVV.

The table lists this clone with a few counts. The V call is TRBV6-5, the J call TRBJ2-6, with D perhaps matching TRBD1 or TRBD2 (5 bases each). V dropped 7 bases and J dropped 0 bases, with 7 bases sitting between them. Germline V gives CDR1 MNHEY, CDR2 SVGAGI. The CDR3 is 14 residues long. The CDR3 region is CASTGSSGANVLTF. CDR3 sequence (DNA): TGTGCCAGCACAGGGAGCTCTGGGGCCAACGTCCTGACTTTC.

A single count supports this clone. The genes are TRBV11-3 and TRBJ2-2, with no clear D. Trimming stripped 0 bases from V and 1 base from J, with 3 bases between. The CDR3 spans 14 residues. Per the germline V gene, CDR1 is SGHNT and CDR2 is YENEEA. CDR3 residues: CASSLDRNTGELFF. CDR3 DNA sequence: TGTGCCAGCAGCTTAGATAGGAACACCGGGGAGCTGTTTTTT.

The CDR3 region is CASSFRDTIYF. The CDR3 DNA follows: TGTGCCAGCAGTTTTCGGGACACCATATATTTT. The chain links TRBV6-1 to TRBJ1-3; no reliable D call. V lost 5 bases and J lost 8, with 7 bases in between. Per germline, CDR1 MNHNS and CDR2 SASEGT. The CDR3 is 11 residues long.

The chain couples TRBV18 to TRBJ2-3, with D perhaps being TRBD1 or TRBD2 (5 bases each). V lost 6 bases and J lost 2, with 9 bases in between. This CDR3 is 13 amino acids long. Germline assignment: CDR1 KGHSH and CDR2 LQKENI. The CDR3 here is CASSRDLTDTQYF. In DNA form, the CDR3 reads TGTGCCAGCTCCCGGGACCTCACAGATACGCAGTATTTT.

The J gene is TRBJ2-1, the V gene TRBV10-3; 10 bases agree with TRBD2. CDR1 is ENHRY and CDR2 is SYGVKD in the germline V gene. The CDR3 spans 15 residues. Germline trimming cut 6 bases from V and 5 bases from J; bases unmatched to any gene: 7. CDR3 protein: CAISGKREGNNEQFF. DNA of the CDR3: TGTGCCATCAGCGGTAAGCGGGAGGGCAACAATGAGCAGTTCTTC.

This rearrangement joins TRBV30 to TRBJ2-3; 9 nucleotides line up with TRBD1. CDR1 and CDR2 from the germline V gene are GTSNPN and SVGIG (reference sequence). The V and J ends lost 3 bases and 5 bases, in that order; junction bases with no gene match: 0. CDR3 length: 12 amino acids. CDR3 sequence reads: CAWRTGGDTQYF. The CDR3 nucleotides are TGTGCCTGGAGGACAGGGGGAGATACGCAGTATTTT.

V and J are TRBV18 and TRBJ2-5; maybe TRBD2 (7 bases). Germline CDR1 and CDR2: KGHSH and LQKENI. CDR3 length: 15 amino acids. Trimming stripped 2 bases from V and 4 bases from J, with 14 bases between. The chain's CDR3 is CASSPGGGEGETQYF. CDR3 DNA sequence: TGTGCCAGCTCACCAGGCGGGGGCGAAGGAGAGACCCAGTACTTC.

This clone was recorded only once. This rearrangement joins TRBV4-2 to TRBJ2-7, with unresolved D. Germline CDR1 reads LGHNA; CDR2 reads YNFKEQ. V was cut by 3 bases and J by 0 bases, with 3 bases left in between. The CDR3 loop spans 12 amino acids. CDR3 nucleotide sequence: TGTGCCAGCAGCCATTCCTCCTACGAGCAGTACTTC. Translating gives CASSHSSYEQYF.

In DNA, the CDR3 is TGTGCCAGCCAAAAGAACACTGAAGCTTTCTTT. Encoded protein: CASQKNTEAFF. The rearrangement uses TRBV6-1 and TRBJ1-1; D is unclear. The length of the CDR3 is 11 residues. CDR1 MNHNS and CDR2 SASEGT come from the germline V gene. Trimming removed 8 bases at V and 1 base at J, with 5 bases between.

V and J are TRBV19 and TRBJ1-5; tentative D call: TRBD1 (6 bases). Germline lookup yields CDR1 LNHDA and CDR2 SQIVND (reference sequence). Between the trimmed V and J ends, which lost 4 bases and 2 bases, there was a span of 9 bases. The CDR3 length is 14 residues. CDR3 in amino acids: CASSNREGNQPQHF. DNA for the CDR3: TGTGCCAGTAGTAACAGGGAGGGCAATCAGCCCCAGCATTTT.

This clone was observed a few times. The chain joins TRBV5-8 to TRBJ1-1; D is perhaps TRBD1 (5 bases). V was cut by 3 bases and J by 1 base, with 10 bases left in between. Germline CDR1 and CDR2: SGHTS and YDEGEE. The CDR3 is made up of 14 amino acids. The CDR3 sequence: CASSSRGTNTEAFF. CDR3 in DNA: TGTGCCAGCAGCTCTAGGGGAACGAACACTGAAGCTTTCTTT.

The chain's CDR3 is CASSVGQGGGYGYTF. As DNA, the CDR3 is TGTGCCAGCAGCGTCGGACAGGGCGGCGGCTATGGCTACACCTTC. The V and J genes are TRBV16 and TRBJ1-2; 8 nucleotides align to TRBD1. The CDR3 extends over 15 amino acids. Losses at the gene ends were 5 bases for V and 4 bases for J; bases not matched to a gene: 9. The germline gives CDR1 KGHSY, CDR2 FQNENV.

The V and J genes are TRBV6-1 and TRBJ2-4; 7 bases align to TRBD1. V was pared by 0 bases and J by 0 bases, with 8 bases of the junction left unmatched. CDR1 and CDR2 (germline): MNHNS, SASEGT. The CDR3 covers 18 residues. The DNA of the CDR3 is TGTGCCAGCAGTGAAGCGTCACCGGGACAGATAGCCAAAAACATTCAGTACTTC. Amino acids: CASSEASPGQIAKNIQYF.

The V call is TRBV6-1, the J call TRBJ1-2; 7 bases match TRBD1. Germline V CDR1 and CDR2: MNHNS, SASEGT. The CDR3 is made up of 13 amino acids. V lost 7 bases to trimming and J lost 3 bases; unmatched junction nucleotides: 5. The CDR3 sequence: CASKAGGYYGYTF. The CDR3 DNA sequence: TGTGCCAGCAAAGCAGGGGGTTACTATGGCTACACCTTC.

This clone was detected only once. The CDR3, as DNA: TGTGCCAGCAGTGAAGCGCTTATCGGGCACGAGCAGTACTTC. It encodes CASSEALIGHEQYF. The J gene is TRBJ2-7, the V gene TRBV6-1; D gene unclear. There are 14 residues in the CDR3. With 0 bases removed from V and 5 bases from J, the gap between germline ends came to 11 bases. CDR1 is MNHNS, CDR2 SASEGT, per germline.

V gene TRBV6-5 combines with J gene TRBJ1-5; no firm D call. Per the germline V gene, CDR1 is MNHEY and CDR2 is SVGAGI. The CDR3 runs 10 residues. V lost 8 bases and J lost 8, with 7 bases in between. The DNA for the CDR3 is TGTGCCAGCGGCGCGGAGCCCCAGCATTTT. Amino acids: CASGAEPQHF.

The chain joins TRBV28 to TRBJ2-6; D not certain. The CDR3 consists of 13 residues. The germline V and J ends were trimmed by 3 bases and 8 bases, with 8 bases remaining between them. Germline lookup yields CDR1 MDHEN and CDR2 SYDVKM. The CDR3 bases are TGTGCCAGCAGTTTGCCCCGGCCCAACGTCCTGACTTTC. This translates into CASSLPRPNVLTF.

The chain has TRBV2 and TRBJ2-3; 9 nucleotides match TRBD1. The germline CDR1 and CDR2 sequences are SNHLY and FYNNEI. V shed 4 bases and J 6 bases; nucleotides not matched to a gene: 8. The CDR3 is 15 amino acids. The CDR3 DNA is TGTGCCAGCAGTGTGCGACAGGGGGTGGAGGATACGCAGTATTTT. Residues: CASSVRQGVEDTQYF.

The J gene is TRBJ1-4, the V gene TRBV7-9; D gene unclear. The CDR3 spans 16 residues. From germline, CDR1 is SEHNR and CDR2 FQNEAQ (reference sequence). V gave up 3 bases and J gave up 4 bases, with 15 bases separating them. The CDR3 DNA is TGTGCCAGCAGCTTTGGCTTCGAGTTGGGTAATGAAAAACTGTTTTTT. Amino acid sequence: CASSFGFELGNEKLFF.

The chain is built from TRBV10-3 and TRBJ1-5; D perhaps matches TRBD1 (5 bases). Trimming left V 5 bases short and J 3 bases short, with 14 bases between. Germline V lookup: CDR1 ENHRY, CDR2 SYGVKD. The CDR3 sequence is 15 residues long. The CDR3 nucleotides are TGTGCCATCAGTAATTTGCAGGGATACAATCAGCCCCAGCATTTT. As protein: CAISNLQGYNQPQHF.

V gene TRBV28 combines with J gene TRBJ2-3; D perhaps matches TRBD1 (5 bases). The CDR3 contains 15 residues. Germline CDR1 is MDHEN and CDR2 is SYDVKM. The V end lost 1 base, the J end lost 2 bases, and 10 bases lay between the germline ends. DNA for the CDR3: TGTGCCAGCAGTTTATCAGGACATTCCACAGATACGCAGTATTTT. Translation gives CASSLSGHSTDTQYF.

This chain uses TRBV19 with TRBJ2-2; TRBD1 aligns across 7 bases. J lost 1 base, V lost 4 bases, and 9 bases had no gene match. This CDR3 spans 17 amino acids. The germline V gene encodes CDR1 LNHDA and CDR2 SQIVND (reference sequence). CDR3 sequence: CASSNLLRTGNTGELFF. The CDR3, as DNA: TGTGCCAGTAGTAACCTCCTCCGGACAGGGAACACCGGGGAGCTGTTTTTT.

The chain employs TRBV30 and TRBJ2-3, with D possibly matching TRBD2 (5 bases). The CDR3 loop spans 13 amino acids. The V gene's germline CDR1 is GTSNPN and CDR2 SVGIG (reference sequence). Trimming left V 2 bases short and J 0 bases short, with 6 bases between. The CDR3 loop is CAWSRGSTDTQYF. The CDR3 DNA reads as TGTGCCTGGAGTCGGGGTAGCACAGATACGCAGTATTTT.